The clone carrying this TCR beta chain was detected many times. This sample was taken from a study of T cells in Graves' hyperthyroidism and ophthalmopathy. Study as a whole: The blood sample was taken at first diagnosis, before treatment began.

CDR1 and CDR2 from the germline V gene are SNHLY and FYNNEI. This CDR3 is 18 amino acids long. V lost 5 bases, J lost 0 bases, and 22 bases lay in between. There were TCR beta CDR3 regions amplified from RNA transcripts. Primed by the HTBI set, a first-round RT-PCR was run on the TCR CDR3. TCRdb independently ran MiXCR on the multiplex PCR reads; one entry per CDR3 protein. Of a few hundred thousand distinct CDR3 sequences listed, roughly an eighth are singletons. No progression to ophthalmopathy during 18 months of follow-up defined stable disease. Each patient was aged 18 to 65 and had newly diagnosed hyperthyroidism of under 2 months' duration. Exclusions: uncontrolled infection, other autoimmune disease, pregnancy, lactation.

The material sequenced was blood. This chain connects TRBV2 to TRBJ1-1; no clear D. This receptor was identified in a young woman with Graves' hyperthyroidism. The CDR3 sequence is CASSKNPGLSGVNTEAFF. CDR3 in DNA: TGTGCCAGCAGTAAAAACCCGGGCCTCAGTGGGGTGAACACTGAAGCTTTCTTT.